Reported below is one TCR beta chain. The data were taken from a study of shared clonotypes between healthy human individuals. The CDR3 loop spans 16 amino acids. The germline CDR1 and CDR2 sequences are SGHNT and YENEEA. Trimming cost V 1 base and J 8 bases, with 18 bases left between them. Naive CD8 isolation took CD45RO-negative cells positively selected for CCR7 and excluded terminally differentiated effector memory CD45RA+ cells. The protocol was immunoSEQ multiplex PCR, while the TCRdb copy is restricted to in-frame clones and leaves out a portion. The sample contains about 610,000 clones, about 96% of which appear only once.

V usage is TRBV11-3 and J usage is TRBJ2-1, with a possible D match to TRBD2 (5 bases). The sample consisted of naive CD8+ T cells sorted from blood. This sequence was found in a woman aged 30 to 39 in good health. The CDR3: CASSLGGSGRVYEQFF. The CDR3 DNA is TGTGCCAGCAGCTTAGGAGGGTCGGGAAGAGTTTATGAGCAGTTCTTC.